The clone carrying this T cell receptor (beta chain) has at least ten counts. Antigen: not known. These data originate in a study of early T cells in non-severe SARS-CoV-2 infection. Study background: Whole-blood bulk RNA, unsorted, was sequenced, and chains were unpaired. Study findings and constraints: Comparison of clonotypes with VDJdb favored anti-spike CD8 responses while missing private and CD4 specificities.

V lost 6 bases and J 0 bases, leaving 11 bases between the germline ends. The length of the CDR3 is 15 residues. Per the germline V gene, CDR1 is MNHEY and CDR2 is SVGEGT. Unique molecular identifiers tagged individual cDNA molecules. Using its own MiXCR run on the 5' RACE reads, TCRdb lists one record per CDR3 protein. Among tens of thousands of distinct CDR3 sequences listed, about 12% were seen once. J is TRBJ1-4 and V is TRBV6-2 or TRBV6-3; the D gene is possibly TRBD1 (6 bases). The source of this sequence is an adult who was a healthcare worker with PCR-confirmed SARS-CoV-2 infection or an uninfected control (not recorded which). The sample comprised whole blood. CDR3 sequence: CASRTGIATNEKLFF. CDR3 in DNA: TGTGCCAGCAGGACAGGCATTGCAACTAATGAAAAACTGTTTTTT.